This TCR beta chain stems from a study of beta chain features in type 1 diabetes. Study background: Healthy donors resembled patients in age, gender and cell yields.

The trim removed 3 bases at V and 7 bases at J, leaving 7 bases unmatched. The CDR3 runs 15 residues. CDR1 and CDR2 from the germline V gene are SGHDN and FVKESK. Cells sorted by CD45RO/CCR7/CD25/CD127/CD95/CD27 comprised CD4+ naive, central memory, regulatory and stem cell-like memory cells. This clone has at least ten counts. The antigen is undetermined. Whole-study findings and limits: For Type 1 diabetes patients, all four CD4+ subsets carried TCRB CDR3s that were moderately but significantly shorter. The similarity of naive, central memory and Treg TCRB repertoires appeared greater among patients than among healthy donors.

Every bit of the isolated RNA underwent reverse transcription, so sequencing read expressed TCRB transcripts. TCRdb's table, derived via immunoSEQ multiplex PCR, lists solely in-frame clones and lacks some. The table includes about 120,000 clones, approximately 15% detected once. The V and J genes are TRBV14 and TRBJ2-2, with TRBD2 matching 8 bases. The clonotype comes from a man younger than 35 with type 1 diabetes. Sequencing was carried out using central memory CD4+ T cells from blood. The CDR3 coding sequence is TGTGCCAGCAGCCAGGGACTAGTGGGTCGCGGGGAGCTGTTTTTT. Amino acids: CASSQGLVGRGELFF.